This TCR beta chain was sequenced during a study of control samples from healthy donors and cancer patients. Generated by immunoSEQ multiplex PCR, the TCRdb table keeps only in-frame clones and is missing some. Of roughly 38,000 clones listed, over 80% were seen once; the top ten hold roughly 47%. CDR1 is SGHRS, CDR2 YFSETQ, per germline. The CDR3 contains 13 residues. The V gene lost 3 bases and the J gene lost 8 bases, with 11 bases spanning the gap. This clone showed up just once. Sequencing was done on a sample of blood. The TCR comes from a man between 60 and 75 years old in good health. The chain links TRBV5-1 to TRBJ1-4, with TRBD1 as a possible D gene (5 bases). Here the CDR3 DNA reads TGCGCCAGCAGCTGGGGACCGGGAGAAAAACTGTTTTTT. It is translated as CASSWGPGEKLFF.